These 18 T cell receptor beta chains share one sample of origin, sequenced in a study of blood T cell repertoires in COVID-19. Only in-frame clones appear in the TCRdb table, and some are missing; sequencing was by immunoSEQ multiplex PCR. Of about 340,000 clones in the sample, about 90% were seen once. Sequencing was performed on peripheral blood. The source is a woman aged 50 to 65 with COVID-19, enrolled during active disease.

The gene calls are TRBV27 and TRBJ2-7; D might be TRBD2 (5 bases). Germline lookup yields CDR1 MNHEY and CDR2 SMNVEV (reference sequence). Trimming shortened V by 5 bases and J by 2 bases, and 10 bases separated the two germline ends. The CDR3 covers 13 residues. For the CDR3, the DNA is TGTGCCAGCAGTGCCGGGGAAACCTACGAGCAGTACTTC. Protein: CASSAGETYEQYF.

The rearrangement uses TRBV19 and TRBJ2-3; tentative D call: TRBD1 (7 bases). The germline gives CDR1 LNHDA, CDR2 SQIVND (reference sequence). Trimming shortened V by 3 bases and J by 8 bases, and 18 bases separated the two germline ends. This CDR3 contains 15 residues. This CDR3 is CASSIEAGQGGTQYF. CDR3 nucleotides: TGTGCCAGTAGTATCGAGGCAGGGCAGGGGGGTACGCAGTATTTT.

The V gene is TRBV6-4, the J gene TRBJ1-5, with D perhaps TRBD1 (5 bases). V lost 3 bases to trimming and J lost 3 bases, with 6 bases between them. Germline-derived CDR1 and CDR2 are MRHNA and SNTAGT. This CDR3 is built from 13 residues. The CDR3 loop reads CASSEGVNQPQHF. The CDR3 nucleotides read TGTGCCAGCAGTGAAGGGGTCAATCAGCCCCAGCATTTT.

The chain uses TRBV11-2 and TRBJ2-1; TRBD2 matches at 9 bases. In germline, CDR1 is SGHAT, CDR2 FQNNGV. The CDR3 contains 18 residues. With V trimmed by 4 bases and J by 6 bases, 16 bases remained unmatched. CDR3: CASSSRLVRLAAINEQFF. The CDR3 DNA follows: TGTGCCAGCAGCTCGCGTCTTGTCCGACTAGCGGCGATCAATGAGCAGTTCTTC.

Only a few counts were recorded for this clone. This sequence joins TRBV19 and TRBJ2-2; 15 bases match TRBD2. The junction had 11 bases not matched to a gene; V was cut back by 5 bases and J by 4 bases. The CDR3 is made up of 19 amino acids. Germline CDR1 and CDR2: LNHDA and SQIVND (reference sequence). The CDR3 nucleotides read TGTGCCAGTAGTCGAGAGTGGACTAGCGGGAGGGCGGGCACCGGGGAGCTGTTTTTT. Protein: CASSREWTSGRAGTGELFF.

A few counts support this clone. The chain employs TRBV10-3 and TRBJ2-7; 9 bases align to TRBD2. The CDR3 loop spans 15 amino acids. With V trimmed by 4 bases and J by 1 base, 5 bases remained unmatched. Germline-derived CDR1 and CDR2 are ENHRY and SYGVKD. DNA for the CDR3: TGTGCCATCAGTGCCGCGACTAGCGGATCCTACGAGCAGTACTTC. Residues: CAISAATSGSYEQYF.

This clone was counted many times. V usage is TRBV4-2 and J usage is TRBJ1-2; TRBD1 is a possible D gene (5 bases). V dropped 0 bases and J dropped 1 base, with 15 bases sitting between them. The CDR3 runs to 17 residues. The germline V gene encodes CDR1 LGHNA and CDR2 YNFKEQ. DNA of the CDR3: TGTGCCAGCAGCCAAGAGATGGTCTCCGGGGGTAACTATGGCTACACCTTC. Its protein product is CASSQEMVSGGNYGYTF.

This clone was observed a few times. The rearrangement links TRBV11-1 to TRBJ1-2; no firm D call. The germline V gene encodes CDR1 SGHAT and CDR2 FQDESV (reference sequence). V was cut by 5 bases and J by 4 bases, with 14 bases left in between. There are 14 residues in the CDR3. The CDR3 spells CASSAISSGYGYTF. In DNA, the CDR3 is TGTGCCAGCAGCGCCATTTCGTCGGGCTATGGCTACACCTTC.

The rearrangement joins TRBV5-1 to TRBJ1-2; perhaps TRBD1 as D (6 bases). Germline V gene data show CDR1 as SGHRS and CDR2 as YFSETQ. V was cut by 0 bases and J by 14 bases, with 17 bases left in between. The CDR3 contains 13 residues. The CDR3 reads CASSLETGGPLTF. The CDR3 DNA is TGCGCCAGCAGCTTGGAGACAGGAGGCCCCCTAACCTTC.

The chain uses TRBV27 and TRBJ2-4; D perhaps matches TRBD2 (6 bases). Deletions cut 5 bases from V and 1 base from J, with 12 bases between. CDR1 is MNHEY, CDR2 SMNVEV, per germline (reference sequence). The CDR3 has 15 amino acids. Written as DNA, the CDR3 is TGTGCCAGCAGTCCGGGAGTGACGGCCAAAAACATTCAGTACTTC. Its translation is CASSPGVTAKNIQYF.

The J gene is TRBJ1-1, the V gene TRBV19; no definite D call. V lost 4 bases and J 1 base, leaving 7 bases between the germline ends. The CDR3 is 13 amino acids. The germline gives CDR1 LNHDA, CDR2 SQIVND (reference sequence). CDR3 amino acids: CASSTPGNTEAFF. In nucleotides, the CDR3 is TGTGCCAGTAGTACGCCAGGGAACACTGAAGCTTTCTTT.

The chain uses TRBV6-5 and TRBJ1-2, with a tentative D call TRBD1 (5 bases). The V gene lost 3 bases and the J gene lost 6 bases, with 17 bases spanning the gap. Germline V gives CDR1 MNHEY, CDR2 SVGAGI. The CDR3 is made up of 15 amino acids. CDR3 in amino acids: CASSYSGREGNGYTF. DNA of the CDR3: TGTGCCAGCAGTTATTCCGGCAGGGAGGGGAATGGCTACACCTTC.

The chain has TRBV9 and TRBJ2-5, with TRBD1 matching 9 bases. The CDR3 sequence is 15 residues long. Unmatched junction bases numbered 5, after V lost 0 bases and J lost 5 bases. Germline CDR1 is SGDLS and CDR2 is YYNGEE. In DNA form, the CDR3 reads TGTGCCAGCAGCGTAGACGCAGACAGGGGGGAGACCCAGTACTTC. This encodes CASSVDADRGETQYF.

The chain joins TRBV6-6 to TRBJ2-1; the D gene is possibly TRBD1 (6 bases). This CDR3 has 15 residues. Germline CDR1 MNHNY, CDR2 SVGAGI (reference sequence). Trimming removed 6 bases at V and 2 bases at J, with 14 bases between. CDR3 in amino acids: CASSPQGKTYNEQFF. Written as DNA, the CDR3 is TGTGCCAGCAGCCCACAGGGAAAGACCTACAATGAGCAGTTCTTC.

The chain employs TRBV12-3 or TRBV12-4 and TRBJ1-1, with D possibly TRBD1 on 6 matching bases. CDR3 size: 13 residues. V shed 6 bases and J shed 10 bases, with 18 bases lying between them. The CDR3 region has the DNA TGTGCCAGCAGCCCACAACAGGGTTTCGTAGCTTTCTTT. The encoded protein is CASSPQQGFVAFF.

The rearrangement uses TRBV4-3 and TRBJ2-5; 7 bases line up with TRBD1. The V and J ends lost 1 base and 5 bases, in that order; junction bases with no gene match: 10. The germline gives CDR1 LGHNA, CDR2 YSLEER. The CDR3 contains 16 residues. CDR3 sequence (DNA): TGCGCCAGCAGCCAAGGACAGGGTCGGGGTGGGGAGACCCAGTACTTC. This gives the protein CASSQGQGRGGETQYF.

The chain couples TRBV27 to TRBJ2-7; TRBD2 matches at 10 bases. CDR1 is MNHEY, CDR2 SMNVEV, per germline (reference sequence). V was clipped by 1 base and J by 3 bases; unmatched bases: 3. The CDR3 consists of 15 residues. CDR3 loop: CASSLFRTSGYEQYF. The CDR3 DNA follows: TGTGCCAGCAGTTTATTCAGGACTAGCGGCTACGAGCAGTACTTC.

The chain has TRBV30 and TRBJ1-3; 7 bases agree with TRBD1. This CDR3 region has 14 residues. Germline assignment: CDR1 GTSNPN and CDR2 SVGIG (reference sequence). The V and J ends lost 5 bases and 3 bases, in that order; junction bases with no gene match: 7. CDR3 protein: CAWGTGVVGNTIYF. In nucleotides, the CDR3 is TGTGCCTGGGGTACAGGGGTGGTTGGAAACACCATATATTTT.